The clone carrying this T cell receptor (beta chain) was detected a few times. Antigen: not known. The data were obtained in a study of cytomegalovirus exposure and HLA in healthy donors. Findings and limits, study-wide: There were 150 to 200 TCR beta chains listed as cytomegalovirus-associated.

This PCR relied on a set of 60 Vbeta primers and 13 Jbeta primers. Only in-frame clones appear in the TCRdb table, and some are missing; sequencing was by immunoSEQ multiplex PCR. The repertoire has 190,000 or so clones, about 80% of them found once; the top ten carry about 0.7%. The CDR3 extends over 14 amino acids. The germline V gene encodes CDR1 LNHDA and CDR2 SQIVND (reference sequence). V was trimmed by 7 bases and J by 4 bases, leaving 13 bases between them. The chain links TRBV19 to TRBJ2-2; tentatively, D is TRBD2 (6 bases). This clonotype originated in a boy between 5 and 17 years old in good health and CMV-seronegative. Sequences were obtained from PBMCs. In DNA, the CDR3 is TGTGCCAGTACTCCCCGGGGAGGCACCGGGGAGCTGTTTTTT. Residues: CASTPRGGTGELFF.